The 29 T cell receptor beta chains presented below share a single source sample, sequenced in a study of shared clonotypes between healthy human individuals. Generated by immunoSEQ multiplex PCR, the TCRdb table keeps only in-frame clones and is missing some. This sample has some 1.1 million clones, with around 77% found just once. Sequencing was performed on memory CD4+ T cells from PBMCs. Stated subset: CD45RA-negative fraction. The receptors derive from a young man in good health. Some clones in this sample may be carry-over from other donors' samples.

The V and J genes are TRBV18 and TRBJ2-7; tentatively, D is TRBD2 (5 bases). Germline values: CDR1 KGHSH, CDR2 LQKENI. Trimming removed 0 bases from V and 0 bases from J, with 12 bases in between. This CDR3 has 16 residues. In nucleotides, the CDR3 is TGTGCCAGCTCACCACCGTCGGCAGAGGGCTCCTACGAGCAGTACTTC. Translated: CASSPPSAEGSYEQYF.

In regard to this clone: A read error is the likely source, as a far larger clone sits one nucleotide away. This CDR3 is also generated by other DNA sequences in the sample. DNA for the CDR3: TGTGCCAGCAGCCTTCAAGAGACCCAGTACTTC. It translates to CASSLQETQYF. V is TRBV6-6 and J is TRBJ2-5; D call uncertain. The CDR3 totals 11 residues. Germline V gene sequence: CDR1 MNHNY, CDR2 SVGAGI (reference sequence). The V end was cut by 6 bases, the J end by 2 bases, with 4 bases between.

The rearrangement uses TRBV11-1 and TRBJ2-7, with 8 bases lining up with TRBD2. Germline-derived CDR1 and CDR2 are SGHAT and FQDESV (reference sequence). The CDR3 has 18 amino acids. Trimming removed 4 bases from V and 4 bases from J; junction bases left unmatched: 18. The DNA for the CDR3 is TGTGCCAGCAGCTCCCTAGGACTAGCCCAAACGGGGACTTACGAGCAGTACTTC. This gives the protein CASSSLGLAQTGTYEQYF.

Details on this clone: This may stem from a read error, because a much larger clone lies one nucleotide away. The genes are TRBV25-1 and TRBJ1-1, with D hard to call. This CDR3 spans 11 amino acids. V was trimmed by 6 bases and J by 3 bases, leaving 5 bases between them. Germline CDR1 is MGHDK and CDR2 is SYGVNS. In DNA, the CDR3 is TGTGCCAGCAGGGAGGACACTGAAGCTTTCTTT. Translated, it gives CASREDTEAFF.

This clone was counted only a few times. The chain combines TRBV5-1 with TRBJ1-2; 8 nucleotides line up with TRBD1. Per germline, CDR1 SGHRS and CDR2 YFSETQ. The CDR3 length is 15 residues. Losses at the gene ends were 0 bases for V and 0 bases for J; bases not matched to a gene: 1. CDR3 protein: CASSLGQGTNYGYTF. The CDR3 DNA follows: TGCGCCAGCAGCTTGGGACAGGGGACTAACTATGGCTACACCTTC.

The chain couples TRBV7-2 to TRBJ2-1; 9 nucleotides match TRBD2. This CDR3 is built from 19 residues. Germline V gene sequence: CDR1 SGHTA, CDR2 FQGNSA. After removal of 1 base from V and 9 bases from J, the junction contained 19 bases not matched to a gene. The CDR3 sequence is CASSLETLGLAGKIREQFF. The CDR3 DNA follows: TGTGCCAGCAGCTTAGAAACCCTCGGGCTAGCGGGAAAAATCCGTGAGCAGTTCTTC. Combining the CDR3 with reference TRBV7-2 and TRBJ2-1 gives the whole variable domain GAGVSQSPSNKVTEKGKDVELRCDPISGHTALYWYRQSLGQGLEFLIYFQGNSAPDKSGLPSDRFSAERTGGSVSTLTIQRTQQEDSAVYLCASSLETLGLAGKIREQFFGPGTRLTVL.

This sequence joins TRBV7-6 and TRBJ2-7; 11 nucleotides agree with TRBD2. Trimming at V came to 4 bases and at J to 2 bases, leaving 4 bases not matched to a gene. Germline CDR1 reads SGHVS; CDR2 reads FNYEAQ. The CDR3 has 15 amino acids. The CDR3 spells CASSSVAGGTYEQYF. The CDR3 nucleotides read TGTGCCAGCAGCTCCGTAGCGGGAGGGACCTACGAGCAGTACTTC.

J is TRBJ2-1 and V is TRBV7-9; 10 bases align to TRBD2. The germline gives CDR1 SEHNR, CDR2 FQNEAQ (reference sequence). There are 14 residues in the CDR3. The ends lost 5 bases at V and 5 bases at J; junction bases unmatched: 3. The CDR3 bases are TGTGCCAGCAGCCATAGCGGGAGGAACAATGAGCAGTTCTTC. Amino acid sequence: CASSHSGRNNEQFF.

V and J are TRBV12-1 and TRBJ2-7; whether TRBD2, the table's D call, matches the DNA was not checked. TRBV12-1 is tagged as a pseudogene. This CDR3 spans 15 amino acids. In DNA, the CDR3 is TGTGCCAGCGGAACAAAGGGACTAGCGGAGTACGAGCAGTACTTC. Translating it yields CASGTKGLAEYEQYF.

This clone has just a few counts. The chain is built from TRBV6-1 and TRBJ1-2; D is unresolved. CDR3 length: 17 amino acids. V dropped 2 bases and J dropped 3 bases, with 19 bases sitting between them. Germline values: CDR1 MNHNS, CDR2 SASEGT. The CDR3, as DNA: TGTGCCAGCAGTGAATTGGACTGGAGGAACTGGGACTATGGCTACACCTTC. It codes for CASSELDWRNWDYGYTF.

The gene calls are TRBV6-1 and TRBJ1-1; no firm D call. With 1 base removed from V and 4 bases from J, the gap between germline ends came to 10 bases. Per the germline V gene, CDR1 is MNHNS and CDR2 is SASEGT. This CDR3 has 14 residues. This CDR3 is CASSEVRGITEAFF. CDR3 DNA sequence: TGTGCCAGCAGTGAAGTGAGAGGGATCACTGAAGCTTTCTTT.

The CDR3: CASSQPGHNIYNEQFF. Written as DNA, the CDR3 is TGCGCCAGCAGCCAACCTGGACACAACATTTACAATGAGCAGTTCTTC. The chain is built from TRBV4-1 and TRBJ2-1; perhaps TRBD1 as D (5 bases). The CDR3 extends over 16 amino acids. Germline lookup yields CDR1 MGHRA and CDR2 YSYEKL. Trimming removed 2 bases from V and 4 bases from J, with 15 bases in between.

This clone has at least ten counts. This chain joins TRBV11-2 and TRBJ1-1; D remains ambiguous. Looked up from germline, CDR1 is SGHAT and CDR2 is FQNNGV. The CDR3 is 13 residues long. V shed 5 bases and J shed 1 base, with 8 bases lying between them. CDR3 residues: CASSLQPNTEAFF. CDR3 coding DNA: TGTGCCAGCAGCCTACAACCGAACACTGAAGCTTTCTTT.

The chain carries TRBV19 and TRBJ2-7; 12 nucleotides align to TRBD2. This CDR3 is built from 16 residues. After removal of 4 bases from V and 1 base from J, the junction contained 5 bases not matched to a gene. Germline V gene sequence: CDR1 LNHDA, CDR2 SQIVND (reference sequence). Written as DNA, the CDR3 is TGTGCCAGTAGTAGGCTAGCGGGAGGGGAATCCTACGAGCAGTACTTC. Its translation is CASSRLAGGESYEQYF.

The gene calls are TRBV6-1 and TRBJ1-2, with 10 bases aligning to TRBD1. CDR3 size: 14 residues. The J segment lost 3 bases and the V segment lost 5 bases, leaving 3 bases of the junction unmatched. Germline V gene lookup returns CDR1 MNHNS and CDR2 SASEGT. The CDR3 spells CASSRTGGDYGYTF. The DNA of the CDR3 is TGTGCCAGCAGTCGGACAGGGGGTGACTATGGCTACACCTTC.

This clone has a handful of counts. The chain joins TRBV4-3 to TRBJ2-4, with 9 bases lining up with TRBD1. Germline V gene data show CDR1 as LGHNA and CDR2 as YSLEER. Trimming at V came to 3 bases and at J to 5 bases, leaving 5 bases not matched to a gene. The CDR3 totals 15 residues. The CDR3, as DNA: TGCGCCAGCAGCCAGGATGGGGACAGGGAAAACATTCAGTACTTC. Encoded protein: CASSQDGDRENIQYF.

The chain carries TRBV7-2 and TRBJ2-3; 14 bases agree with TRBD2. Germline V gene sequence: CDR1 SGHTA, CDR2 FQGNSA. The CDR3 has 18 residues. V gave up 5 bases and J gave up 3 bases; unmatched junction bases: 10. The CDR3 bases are TGTGCCAGCAGCCGCACCGGGACTAGCGGGAGCGCAACAGATACGCAGTATTTT. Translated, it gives CASSRTGTSGSATDTQYF.

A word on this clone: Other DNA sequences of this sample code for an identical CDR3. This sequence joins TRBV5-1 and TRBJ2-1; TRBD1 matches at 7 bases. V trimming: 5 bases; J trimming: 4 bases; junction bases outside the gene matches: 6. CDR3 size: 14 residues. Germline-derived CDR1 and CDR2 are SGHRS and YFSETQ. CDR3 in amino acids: CASSTGQPYNEQFF. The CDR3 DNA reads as TGCGCCAGCAGTACGGGACAGCCTTACAATGAGCAGTTCTTC.

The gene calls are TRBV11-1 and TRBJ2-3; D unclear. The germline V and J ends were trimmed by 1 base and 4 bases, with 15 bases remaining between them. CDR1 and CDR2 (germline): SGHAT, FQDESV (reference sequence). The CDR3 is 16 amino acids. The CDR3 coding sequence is TGTGCCAGCAGCTTAGAGGGCCCTCAATTCTCAGATACGCAGTATTTT. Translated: CASSLEGPQFSDTQYF.

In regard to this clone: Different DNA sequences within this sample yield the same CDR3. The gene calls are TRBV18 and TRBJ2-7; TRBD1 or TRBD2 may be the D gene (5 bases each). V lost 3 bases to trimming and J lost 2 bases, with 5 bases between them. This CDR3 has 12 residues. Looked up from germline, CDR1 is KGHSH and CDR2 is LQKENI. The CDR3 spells CASSPGAYEQYF. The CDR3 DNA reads TGTGCCAGCTCACCGGGGGCCTACGAGCAGTACTTC.

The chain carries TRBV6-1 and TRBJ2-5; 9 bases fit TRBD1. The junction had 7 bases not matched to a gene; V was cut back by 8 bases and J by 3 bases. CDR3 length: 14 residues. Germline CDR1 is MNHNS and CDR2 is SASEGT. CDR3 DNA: TGTGCCAGCCGGTCCCGGGACAGGGAAGAGACCCAGTACTTC. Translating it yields CASRSRDREETQYF.

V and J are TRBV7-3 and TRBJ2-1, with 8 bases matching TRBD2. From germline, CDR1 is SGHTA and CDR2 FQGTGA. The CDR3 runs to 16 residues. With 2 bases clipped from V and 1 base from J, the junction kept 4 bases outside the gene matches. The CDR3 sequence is CASSLSGTRSYNEQFF. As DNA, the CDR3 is TGTGCCAGCAGCTTATCTGGGACTAGATCCTACAATGAGCAGTTCTTC.

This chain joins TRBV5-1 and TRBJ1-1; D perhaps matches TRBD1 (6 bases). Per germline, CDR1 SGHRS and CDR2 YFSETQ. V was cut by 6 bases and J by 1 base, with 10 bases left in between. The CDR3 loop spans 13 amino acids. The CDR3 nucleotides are TGCGCCAGCAATCTACAGGGGAACACTGAAGCTTTCTTT. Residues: CASNLQGNTEAFF.

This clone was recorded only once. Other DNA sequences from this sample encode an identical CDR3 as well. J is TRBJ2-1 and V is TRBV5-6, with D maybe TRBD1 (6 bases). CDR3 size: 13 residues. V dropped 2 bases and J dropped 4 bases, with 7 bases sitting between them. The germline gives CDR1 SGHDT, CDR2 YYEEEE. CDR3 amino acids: CASSFGQYNEQFF. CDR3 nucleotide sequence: TGTGCCAGCAGCTTTGGACAGTACAATGAGCAGTTCTTC.

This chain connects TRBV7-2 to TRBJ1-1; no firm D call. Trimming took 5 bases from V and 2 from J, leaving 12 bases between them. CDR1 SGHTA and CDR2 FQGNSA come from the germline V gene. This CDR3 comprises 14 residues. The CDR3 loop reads CASSLRRKNTEAFF. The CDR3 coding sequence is TGTGCCAGCAGCCTGCGACGGAAAAACACTGAAGCTTTCTTT.

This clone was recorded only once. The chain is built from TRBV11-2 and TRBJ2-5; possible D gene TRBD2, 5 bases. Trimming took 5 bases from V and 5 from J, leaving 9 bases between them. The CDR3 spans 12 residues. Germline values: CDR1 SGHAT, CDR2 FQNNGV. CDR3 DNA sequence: TGTGCCAGCAGCGTCAGAGGGGAGACCCAGTACTTC. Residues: CASSVRGETQYF.

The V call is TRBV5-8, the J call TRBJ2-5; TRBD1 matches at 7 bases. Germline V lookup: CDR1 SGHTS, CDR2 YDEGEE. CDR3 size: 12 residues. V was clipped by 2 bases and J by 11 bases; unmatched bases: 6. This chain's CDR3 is CASSLTGAVQYF. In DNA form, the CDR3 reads TGTGCCAGCAGCTTAACAGGGGCAGTGCAGTACTTC.

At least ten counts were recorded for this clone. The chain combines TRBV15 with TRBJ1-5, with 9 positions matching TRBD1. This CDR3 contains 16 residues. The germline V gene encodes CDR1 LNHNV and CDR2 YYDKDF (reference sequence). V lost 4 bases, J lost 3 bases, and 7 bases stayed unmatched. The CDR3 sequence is CATSKSQGAYNQPQHF. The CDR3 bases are TGTGCCACCAGCAAATCACAGGGGGCCTACAATCAGCCCCAGCATTTT. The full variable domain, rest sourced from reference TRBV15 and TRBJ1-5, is DAMVIQNPRYQVTQFGKPVTLSCSQTLNHNVMYWYQQKSSQAPKLLFHYYDKDFNNEADTPDNFQSRRPNTSFCFLDIRSPGLGDTAMYLCATSKSQGAYNQPQHFGDGTRLSIL.

The CDR3 spells CASSLQGLVGTEAFF. The CDR3 DNA reads TGCGCCAGCAGCTTGCAAGGTCTGGTGGGCACTGAAGCTTTCTTT. The V call is TRBV5-1, the J call TRBJ1-1, with no clear D. V gave up 1 base and J gave up 4 bases, with 14 bases separating them. Per the germline V gene, CDR1 is SGHRS and CDR2 is YFSETQ. This CDR3 contains 15 residues.